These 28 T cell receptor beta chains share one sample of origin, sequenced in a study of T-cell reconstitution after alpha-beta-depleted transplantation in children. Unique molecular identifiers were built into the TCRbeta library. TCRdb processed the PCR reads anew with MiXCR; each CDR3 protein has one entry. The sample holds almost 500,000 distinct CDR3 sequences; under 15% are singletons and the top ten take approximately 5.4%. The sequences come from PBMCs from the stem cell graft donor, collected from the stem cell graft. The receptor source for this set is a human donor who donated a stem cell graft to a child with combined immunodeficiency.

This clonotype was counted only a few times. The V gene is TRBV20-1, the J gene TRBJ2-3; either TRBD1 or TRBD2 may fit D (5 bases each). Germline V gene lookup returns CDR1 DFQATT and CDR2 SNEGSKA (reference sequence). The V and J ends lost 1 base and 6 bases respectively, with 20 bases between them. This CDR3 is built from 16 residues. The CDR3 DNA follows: TGCAGTGCTAGAGGAGCCGGGACCCCAGAATACGATACGCAGTATTTT. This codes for CSARGAGTPEYDTQYF.

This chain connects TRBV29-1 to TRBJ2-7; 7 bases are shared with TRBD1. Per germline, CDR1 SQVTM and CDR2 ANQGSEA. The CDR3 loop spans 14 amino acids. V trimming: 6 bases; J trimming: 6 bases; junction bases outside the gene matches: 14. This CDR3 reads CSVQKTGEDGEQYF. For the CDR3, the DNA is TGCAGCGTCCAGAAAACAGGGGAAGATGGCGAGCAGTACTTC.

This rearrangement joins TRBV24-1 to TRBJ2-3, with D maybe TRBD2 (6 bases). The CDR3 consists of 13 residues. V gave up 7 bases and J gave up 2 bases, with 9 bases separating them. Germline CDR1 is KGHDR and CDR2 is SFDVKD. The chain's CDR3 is CATRGGATDTQYF. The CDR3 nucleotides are TGTGCCACCAGGGGCGGGGCCACAGATACGCAGTATTTT.

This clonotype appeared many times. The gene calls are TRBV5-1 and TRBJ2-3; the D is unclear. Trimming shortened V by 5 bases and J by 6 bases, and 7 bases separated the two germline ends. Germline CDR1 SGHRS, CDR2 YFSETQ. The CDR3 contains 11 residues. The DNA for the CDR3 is TGCGCCAGCAGTATGTTGGATACGCAGTATTTT. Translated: CASSMLDTQYF.

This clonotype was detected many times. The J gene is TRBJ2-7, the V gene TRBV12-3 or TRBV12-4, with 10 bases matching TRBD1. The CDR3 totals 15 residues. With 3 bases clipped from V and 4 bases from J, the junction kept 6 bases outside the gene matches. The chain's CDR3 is CASSFGDRGQYEQYF. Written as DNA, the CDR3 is TGTGCCAGCAGTTTTGGGGACAGGGGTCAGTACGAGCAGTACTTC.

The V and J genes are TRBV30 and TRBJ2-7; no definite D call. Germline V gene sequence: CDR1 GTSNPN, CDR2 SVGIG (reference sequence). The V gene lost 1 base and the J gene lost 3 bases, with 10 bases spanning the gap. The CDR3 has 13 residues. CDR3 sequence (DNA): TGTGCCTGGAGTGAGTCGTCAAACTACGAGCAGTACTTC. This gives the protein CAWSESSNYEQYF.

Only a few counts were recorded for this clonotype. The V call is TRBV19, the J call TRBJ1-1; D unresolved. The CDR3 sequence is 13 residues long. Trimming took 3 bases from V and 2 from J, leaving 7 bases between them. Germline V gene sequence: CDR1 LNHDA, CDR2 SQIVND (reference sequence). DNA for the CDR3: TGTGCCAGTAGTATTCTGACAAACACTGAAGCTTTCTTT. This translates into CASSILTNTEAFF.

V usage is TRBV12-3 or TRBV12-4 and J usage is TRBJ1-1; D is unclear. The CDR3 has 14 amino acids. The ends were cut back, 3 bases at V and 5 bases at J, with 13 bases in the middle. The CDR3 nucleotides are TGTGCCAGCAGTTTGGCGGGGTCGAGGACTGAAGCTTTCTTT. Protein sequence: CASSLAGSRTEAFF.

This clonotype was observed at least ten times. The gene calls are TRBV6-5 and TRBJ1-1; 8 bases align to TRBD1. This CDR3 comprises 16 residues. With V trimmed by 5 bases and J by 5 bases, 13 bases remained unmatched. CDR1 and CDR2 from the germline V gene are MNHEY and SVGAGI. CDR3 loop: CASSPRGPGGLTEAFF. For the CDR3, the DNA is TGTGCCAGCAGTCCCCGAGGGCCAGGGGGCTTAACTGAAGCTTTCTTT.

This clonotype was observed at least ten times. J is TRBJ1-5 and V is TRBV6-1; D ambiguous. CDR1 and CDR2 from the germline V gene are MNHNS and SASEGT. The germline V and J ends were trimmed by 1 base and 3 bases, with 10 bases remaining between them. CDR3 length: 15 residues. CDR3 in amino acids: CASSEVDGVNQPQHF. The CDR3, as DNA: TGTGCCAGCAGTGAAGTGGATGGAGTCAATCAGCCCCAGCATTTT.

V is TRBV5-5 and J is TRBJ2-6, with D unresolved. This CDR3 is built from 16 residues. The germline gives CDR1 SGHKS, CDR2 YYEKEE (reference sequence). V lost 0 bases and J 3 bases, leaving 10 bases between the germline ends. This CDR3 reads CASSLVLLCGANVLTF. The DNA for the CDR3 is TGTGCCAGCAGCTTGGTGCTCCTCTGTGGGGCCAACGTCCTGACTTTC.

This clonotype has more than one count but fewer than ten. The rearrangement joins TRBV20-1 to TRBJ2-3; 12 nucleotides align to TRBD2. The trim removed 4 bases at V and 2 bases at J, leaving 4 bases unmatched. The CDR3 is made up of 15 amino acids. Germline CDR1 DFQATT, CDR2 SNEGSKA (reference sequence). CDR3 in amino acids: CSANLAGGFTDTQYF. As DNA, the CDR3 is TGCAGTGCTAACCTAGCGGGGGGGTTCACAGATACGCAGTATTTT.

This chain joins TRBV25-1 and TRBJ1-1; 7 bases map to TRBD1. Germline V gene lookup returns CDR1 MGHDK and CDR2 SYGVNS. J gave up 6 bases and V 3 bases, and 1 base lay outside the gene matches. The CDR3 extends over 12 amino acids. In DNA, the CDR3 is TGTGCCAGCAGTGAGCAGGGGGCTGAAGCTTTCTTT. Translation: CASSEQGAEAFF.

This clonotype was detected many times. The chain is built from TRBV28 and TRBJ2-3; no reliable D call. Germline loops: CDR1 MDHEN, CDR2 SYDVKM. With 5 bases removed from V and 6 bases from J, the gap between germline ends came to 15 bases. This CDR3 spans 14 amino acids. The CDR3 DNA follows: TGTGCCAGCAGTCGCGCCTTCTTGCCGGATACGCAGTATTTT. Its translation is CASSRAFLPDTQYF.

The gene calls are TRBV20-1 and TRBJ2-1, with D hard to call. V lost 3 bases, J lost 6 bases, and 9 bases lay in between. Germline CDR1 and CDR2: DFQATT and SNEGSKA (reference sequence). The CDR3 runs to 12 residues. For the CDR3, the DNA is TGCAGTGCTAGCCCCATGCGCAATGAGCAGTTCTTC. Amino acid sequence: CSASPMRNEQFF.

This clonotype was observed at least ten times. DNA of the CDR3: TGTGCCAGCAGCCCGATGGACCCTCGAGACACTGAAGCTTTCTTT. It codes for CASSPMDPRDTEAFF. The chain has TRBV12-3 or TRBV12-4 and TRBJ1-1; no clear D. V gave up 6 bases and J gave up 3 bases, with 17 bases separating them. CDR3 size: 15 residues.

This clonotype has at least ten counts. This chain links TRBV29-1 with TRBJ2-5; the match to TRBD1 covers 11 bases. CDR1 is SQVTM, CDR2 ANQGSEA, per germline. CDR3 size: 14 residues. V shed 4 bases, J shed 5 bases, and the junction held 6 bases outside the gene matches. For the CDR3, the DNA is TGCAGCGTTGGGCCCAGGACAGGGGGCGAGACCCAGTACTTC. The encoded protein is CSVGPRTGGETQYF.

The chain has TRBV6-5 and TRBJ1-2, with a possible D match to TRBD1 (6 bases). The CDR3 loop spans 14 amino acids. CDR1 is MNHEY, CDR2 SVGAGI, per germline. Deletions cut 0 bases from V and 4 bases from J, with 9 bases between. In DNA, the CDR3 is TGTGCCAGCAGTTACTCGGCCAGGGGCTATGGCTACACCTTC. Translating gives CASSYSARGYGYTF.

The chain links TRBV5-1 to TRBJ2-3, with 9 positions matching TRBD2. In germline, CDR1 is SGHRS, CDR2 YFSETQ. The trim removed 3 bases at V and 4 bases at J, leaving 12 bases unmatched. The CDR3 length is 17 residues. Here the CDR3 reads CASSSATSGRGADTQYF. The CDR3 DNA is TGCGCCAGCAGCTCCGCCACTAGCGGGCGGGGGGCAGATACGCAGTATTTT.

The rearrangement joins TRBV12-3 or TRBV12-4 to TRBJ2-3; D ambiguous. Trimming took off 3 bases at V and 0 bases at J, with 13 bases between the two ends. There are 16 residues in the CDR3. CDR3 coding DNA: TGTGCCAGCAGTTTCGAAGGGTCCCCTAGCACAGATACGCAGTATTTT. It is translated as CASSFEGSPSTDTQYF.

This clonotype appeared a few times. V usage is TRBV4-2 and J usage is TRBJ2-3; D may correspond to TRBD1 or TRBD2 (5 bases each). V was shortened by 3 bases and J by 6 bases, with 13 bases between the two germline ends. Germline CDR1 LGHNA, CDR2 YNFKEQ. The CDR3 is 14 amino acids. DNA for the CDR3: TGTGCCAGCAGCCAGGGGACCAGCAGGGATACGCAGTATTTT. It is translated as CASSQGTSRDTQYF.

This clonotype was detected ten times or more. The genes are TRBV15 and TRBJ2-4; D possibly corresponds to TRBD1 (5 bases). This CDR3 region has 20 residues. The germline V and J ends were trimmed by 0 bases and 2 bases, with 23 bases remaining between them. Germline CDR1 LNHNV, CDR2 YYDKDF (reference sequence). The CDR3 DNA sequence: TGTGCCACCAGCAGAGAAAAGGAAGGGGATATCTCGTCAACCAAAAACATTCAGTACTTC. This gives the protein CATSREKEGDISSTKNIQYF.

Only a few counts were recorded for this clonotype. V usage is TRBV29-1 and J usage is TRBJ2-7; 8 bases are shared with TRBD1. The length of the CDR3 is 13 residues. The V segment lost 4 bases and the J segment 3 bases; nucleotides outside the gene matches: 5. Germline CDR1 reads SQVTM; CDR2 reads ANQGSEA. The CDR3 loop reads CSVGGQGFYEQYF. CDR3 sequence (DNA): TGCAGCGTTGGAGGACAGGGTTTCTACGAGCAGTACTTC.

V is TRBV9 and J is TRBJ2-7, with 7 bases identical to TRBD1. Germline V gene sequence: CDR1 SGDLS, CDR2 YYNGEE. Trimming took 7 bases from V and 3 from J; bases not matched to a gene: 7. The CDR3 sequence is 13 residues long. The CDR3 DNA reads TGTGCCAGCTCCAAGGGGGCGAACTACGAGCAGTACTTC. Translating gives CASSKGANYEQYF.

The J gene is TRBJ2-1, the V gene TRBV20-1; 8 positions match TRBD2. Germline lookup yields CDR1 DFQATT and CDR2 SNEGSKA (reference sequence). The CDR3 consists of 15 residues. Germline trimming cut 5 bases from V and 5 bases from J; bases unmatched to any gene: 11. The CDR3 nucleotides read TGCAGTGCTCTAGGGGCGGGAGGTTACCACAATGAGCAGTTCTTC. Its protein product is CSALGAGGYHNEQFF.

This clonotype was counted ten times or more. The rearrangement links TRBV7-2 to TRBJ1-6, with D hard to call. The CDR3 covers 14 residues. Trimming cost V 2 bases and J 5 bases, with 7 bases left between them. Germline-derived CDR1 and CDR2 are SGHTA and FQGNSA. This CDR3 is CASSLRRHNSPLHF. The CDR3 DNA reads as TGTGCCAGCAGCTTACGCCGACATAATTCACCCCTCCACTTT.

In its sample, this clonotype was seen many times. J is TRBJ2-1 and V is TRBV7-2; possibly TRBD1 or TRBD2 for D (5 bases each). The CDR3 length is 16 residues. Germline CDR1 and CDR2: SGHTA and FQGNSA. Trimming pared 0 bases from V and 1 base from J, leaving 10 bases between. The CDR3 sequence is CASSLAGGFSYNEQFF. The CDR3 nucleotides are TGTGCCAGCAGCTTAGCTGGGGGATTTTCCTACAATGAGCAGTTCTTC.

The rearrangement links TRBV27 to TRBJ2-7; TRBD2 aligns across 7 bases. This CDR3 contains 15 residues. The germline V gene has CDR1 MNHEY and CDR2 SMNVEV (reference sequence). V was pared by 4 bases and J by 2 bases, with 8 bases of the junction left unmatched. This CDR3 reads CASSSRRTRTYEQYF. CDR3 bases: TGTGCCAGCAGTTCCCGCAGGACTAGGACCTACGAGCAGTACTTC.